This T cell receptor beta chain derives from a study of T cells in Graves' hyperthyroidism and ophthalmopathy. Amplification of TCR beta CDR3 regions was performed using RNA transcripts as template. HTBI primers were employed in a first-round RT-PCR of the TCR CDR3. TCRdb redid the calling of the multiplex PCR reads with MiXCR, one entry per CDR3 protein. The data hold 500,000 to 800,000 distinct CDR3 sequences, with about 45% observed a single time. The study left out patients who had uncontrolled infection, other autoimmune disease, pregnancy or lactation. Clinicians diagnosed patients from clinical symptoms, serum thyroxine and TRAb, thyroid ultrasound and orbital computed tomography. The clonotype comes from an adult man with Graves' disease, either hyperthyroidism or ophthalmopathy (not recorded which). The sample was peripheral blood or thyroid tissue (not recorded which).

CDR3 amino acids: CATMGRRYTEAFF. The CDR3 DNA reads as TGTGCCACCATGGGGAGAAGGTACACTGAAGCTTTCTTT. The chain carries TRBV24-1 and TRBJ1-1; D gene unclear. Germline CDR1 KGHDR, CDR2 SFDVKD. CDR3 size: 13 residues. The ends were cut back, 8 bases at V and 3 bases at J, with 12 bases in the middle.